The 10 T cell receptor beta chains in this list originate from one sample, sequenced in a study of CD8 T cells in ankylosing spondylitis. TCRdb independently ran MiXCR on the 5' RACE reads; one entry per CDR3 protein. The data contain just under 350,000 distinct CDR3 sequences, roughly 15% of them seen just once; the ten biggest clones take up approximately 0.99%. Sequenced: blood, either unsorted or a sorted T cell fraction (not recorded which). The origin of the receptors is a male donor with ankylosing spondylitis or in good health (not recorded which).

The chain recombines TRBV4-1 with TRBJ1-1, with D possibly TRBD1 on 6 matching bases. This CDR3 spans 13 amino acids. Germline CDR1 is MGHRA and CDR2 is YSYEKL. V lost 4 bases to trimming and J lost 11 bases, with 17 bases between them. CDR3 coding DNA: TGCGCCAGCAGCCCGCCAACGGGGGCGGAGGCTTTCTTT. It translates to CASSPPTGAEAFF.

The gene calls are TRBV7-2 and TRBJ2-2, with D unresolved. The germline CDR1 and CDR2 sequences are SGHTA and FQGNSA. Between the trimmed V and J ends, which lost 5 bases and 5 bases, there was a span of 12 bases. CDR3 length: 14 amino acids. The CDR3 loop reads CASSRRTTTGELFF. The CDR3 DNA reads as TGTGCCAGCAGCAGACGGACGACTACCGGGGAGCTGTTTTTT.

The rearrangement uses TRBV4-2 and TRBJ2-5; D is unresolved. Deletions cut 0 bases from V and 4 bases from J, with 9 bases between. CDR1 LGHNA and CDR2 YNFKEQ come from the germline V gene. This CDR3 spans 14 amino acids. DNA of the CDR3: TGTGCCAGCAGCCAAGATGGACCTTCAGAGACCCAGTACTTC. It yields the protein CASSQDGPSETQYF.

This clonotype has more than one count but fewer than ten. In DNA, the CDR3 is TGTGCCAGTAGCCCCGAGGGAGCGGGAACCCGCGGGAGGCAGTTCTTC. Protein sequence: CASSPEGAGTRGRQFF. V gene TRBV19 combines with J gene TRBJ2-1; TRBD2 agrees at 7 bases. The germline V gene encodes CDR1 LNHDA and CDR2 SQIVND (reference sequence). Losses at the gene ends were 6 bases for V and 12 bases for J; bases not matched to a gene: 20. The CDR3 spans 16 residues.

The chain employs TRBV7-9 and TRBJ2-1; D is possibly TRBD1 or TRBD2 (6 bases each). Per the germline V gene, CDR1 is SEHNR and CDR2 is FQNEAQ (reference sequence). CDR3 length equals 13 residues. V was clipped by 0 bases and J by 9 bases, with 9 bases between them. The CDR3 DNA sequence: TGTGCCAGCAGCTTAGCTGGGGGGCCTGAGCAGTTCTTC. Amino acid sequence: CASSLAGGPEQFF.

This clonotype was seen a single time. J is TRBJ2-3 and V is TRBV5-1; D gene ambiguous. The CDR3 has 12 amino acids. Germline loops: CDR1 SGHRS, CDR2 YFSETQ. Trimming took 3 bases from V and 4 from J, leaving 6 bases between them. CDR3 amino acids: CASSSPSDTQYF. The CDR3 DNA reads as TGCGCCAGCAGCTCTCCATCAGATACGCAGTATTTT.

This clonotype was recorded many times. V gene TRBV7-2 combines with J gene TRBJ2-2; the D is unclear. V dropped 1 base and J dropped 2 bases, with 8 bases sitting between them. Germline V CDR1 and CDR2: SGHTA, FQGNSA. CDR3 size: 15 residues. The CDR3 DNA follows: TGTGCCAGCAGCTTAGGGCAGGTTAACACCGGGGAGCTGTTTTTT. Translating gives CASSLGQVNTGELFF.

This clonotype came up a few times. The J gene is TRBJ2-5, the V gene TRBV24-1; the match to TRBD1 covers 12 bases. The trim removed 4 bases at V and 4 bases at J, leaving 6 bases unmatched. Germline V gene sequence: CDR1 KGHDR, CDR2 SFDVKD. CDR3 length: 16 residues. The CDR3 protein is CATSDSGTGGGETQYF. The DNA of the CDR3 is TGTGCCACCAGTGACTCCGGGACAGGGGGCGGAGAGACCCAGTACTTC.

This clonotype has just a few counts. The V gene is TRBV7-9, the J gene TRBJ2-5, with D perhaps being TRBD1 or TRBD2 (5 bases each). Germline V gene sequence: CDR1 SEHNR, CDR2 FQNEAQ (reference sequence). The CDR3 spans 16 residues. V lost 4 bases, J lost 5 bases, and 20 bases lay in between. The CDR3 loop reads CASSSLLPGALETQYF. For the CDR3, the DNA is TGTGCCAGCAGCTCGCTCCTTCCCGGGGCTCTGGAGACCCAGTACTTC.

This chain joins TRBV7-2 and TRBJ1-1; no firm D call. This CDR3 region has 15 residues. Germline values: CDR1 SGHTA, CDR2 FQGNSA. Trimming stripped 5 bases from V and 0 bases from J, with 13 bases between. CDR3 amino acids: CASSPGHLMNTEAFF. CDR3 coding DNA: TGTGCCAGCAGCCCCGGCCACCTCATGAACACTGAAGCTTTCTTT.